This T cell receptor beta chain was recorded in a study of T cells after yellow fever vaccination. Overall study context: Low-cell-number fractions were prepared with SMART-Seq v4 Ultra Low Input.

Germline CDR1 is MNHEY and CDR2 is SMNVEV (reference sequence). The ends were cut back, 3 bases at V and 8 bases at J, with 12 bases in the middle. The CDR3 length is 13 residues. Study outcomes and limitations: Weaker overall, the secondary response nonetheless peaked faster (day 5 versus 15).

Template switching by 5'RACE produced TCR cDNA, adding a universal primer site and UMIs. In TCRdb, the 5' RACE reads were re-called with MiXCR into one record per CDR3 protein. This sample carries some 550,000 distinct CDR3 sequences, roughly 21% of them seen once, and the ten largest clones take approximately 14%. This clonotype was seen only a few times. Its matching antigen is unknown. This specimen was PBMCs, taken 15 days after the yellow fever booster vaccination. This clonotype originated in a man in his thirties or forties who received the YFV17D yellow fever vaccine. The J gene is TRBJ2-3, the V gene TRBV27; a possible D gene is TRBD1 (5 bases). CDR3 residues: CASSFFGRATQYF. The CDR3 nucleotides are TGTGCCAGCAGTTTCTTCGGCAGGGCTACGCAGTATTTT.